One T cell receptor beta chain is described in this entry. Different DNA sequences within this sample yield the same CDR3. The data derive from a study of T cell changes during pregnancy in multiple sclerosis. Between the trimmed V and J ends, which lost 5 bases and 3 bases, there was a span of 8 bases. Germline-derived CDR1 and CDR2 are MNHEY and SVGAGI. There are 12 residues in the CDR3. TCRdb's copy holds only in-frame clones and misses some; the assay was immunoSEQ multiplex PCR. The sample carries 90,000 to 100,000 clones, approximately 95% recorded once. The chain employs TRBV6-5 and TRBJ2-7, with D tentatively TRBD1 (5 bases). This sequence was found in a female donor with multiple sclerosis, enrolled in a pregnancy study. The sequenced sample was peripheral blood, obtained in the first trimester of pregnancy. The CDR3 DNA follows: TGTGCCAGCAGTCGGCAGGGCTACGAGCAGTACTTC. Its translation: CASSRQGYEQYF.